The rows below give T cell receptor beta chains drawn from one sample of a study of control samples from healthy donors and cancer patients. Method: immunoSEQ multiplex PCR; TCRdb's copy keeps in-frame clones and lacks some. The sample lists under 200,000 clones; over 85% were seen once. Sequenced input: blood. The receptor source for this set is a woman in her thirties or forties in good health. Each CDR3 is given with its conserved first and last residue. D genes are given only for firm matches. A clone size is listed for some rows: how often the clone was seen (once, few, many), or a class if it is expanded.

v_gene	d_gene	j_gene	abundance	CDR3aa	CDR3nt
TRBV2	NA	TRBJ1-5	few	CASSAEGSQPQHF	TGTGCCAGCAGTGCGGAAGGATCCCAGCCCCAGCATTTT
TRBV3-1/TRBV3-2	NA	TRBJ2-7	NA	CASSHVIQTYEQYF	TGTGCCAGCAGCCATGTCATACAGACCTACGAGCAGTACTTC
TRBV27	TRBD1	TRBJ1-2	NA	CASRRDRNYGYTF	TGTGCCAGCAGGAGGGACAGAAACTATGGCTACACCTTC
TRBV7-9	NA	TRBJ1-3	NA	CASSLAGADSGNTIYF	TGTGCCAGCAGCTTAGCTGGGGCCGACTCTGGAAACACCATATATTTT
TRBV7-6	TRBD1	TRBJ1-4	once	CASSFDRGDSGLFF	TGTGCCAGCAGCTTCGACAGGGGAGATAGTGGACTGTTTTTT
TRBV15	TRBD1	TRBJ1-6	NA	CATSTDRGNSPLHF	TGTGCCACCAGCACGGACAGGGGTAATTCACCCCTCCACTTT
TRBV2	NA	TRBJ1-2	once	CASSKGVSYGYTF	TGTGCCAGCAGCAAGGGAGTTAGCTATGGCTACACCTTC
TRBV7-2	NA	TRBJ2-7	once	CASSQYYEQYF	TGTGCCAGCAGCCAATACTACGAGCAGTACTTC
TRBV4-3	NA	TRBJ1-6	NA	CASSQGLESGNSPLHF	TGCGCCAGCAGCCAAGGCCTGGAGTCGGGGAATTCACCCCTCCACTTT
TRBV21-1	NA	TRBJ1-3	NA	CASSKVSAGDRSGNTIYF	TGTGCCAGCAGCAAAGTATCGGCAGGGGATCGCTCTGGAAACACCATATATTTT
TRBV4-2	TRBD1	TRBJ1-3	NA	CASSLTRSGQGANTIYF	TGTGCCAGCAGCCTCACCCGATCGGGACAGGGGGCAAACACCATATATTTT
TRBV4-3	NA	TRBJ1-1	NA	CASSQWGVNTEAFF	TGCGCCAGCAGCCAATGGGGGGTGAACACTGAAGCTTTCTTT
TRBV5-4	NA	TRBJ1-2	NA	CASSLEGRIAYGYTF	TGTGCCAGCAGCTTGGAAGGACGGATTGCGTATGGCTACACCTTC
TRBV10-3	TRBD2	TRBJ2-1	NA	CAIRGTSGRSYNEQFF	TGTGCCATCAGAGGGACTAGCGGTCGCTCCTACAATGAGCAGTTCTTC
TRBV13	NA	TRBJ2-2	NA	CASSLGLRAGELFF	TGTGCCAGCAGCTTAGGATTGCGGGCCGGGGAGCTGTTTTTT
TRBV2	NA	TRBJ1-1	NA	CASGRLNTEAFF	TGTGCCAGCGGTAGATTGAACACTGAAGCTTTCTTT
TRBV3-1/TRBV3-2	NA	TRBJ2-7	NA	CASSQVMDISYEQYF	TGTGCCAGCAGCCAAGTTATGGACATCTCCTACGAGCAGTACTTC
TRBV18	TRBD1	TRBJ1-1	NA	CASSPPRGRYTEAFF	TGTGCCAGCTCACCACCCAGGGGGCGGTACACTGAAGCTTTCTTT
TRBV4-2	NA	TRBJ1-4	NA	CASSQGNDRSLEKLFF	TGTGCCAGCAGCCAAGGGAACGACAGGAGCCTAGAAAAACTGTTTTTT
TRBV6-5	NA	TRBJ2-3	NA	CASSYPGMGTDTQYF	TGTGCCAGCAGTTACCCCGGGATGGGCACAGATACGCAGTATTTT
TRBV6-5	NA	TRBJ1-1	NA	CASSTLQGLYTEAFF	TGTGCCAGCAGCACACTCCAGGGCCTTTACACTGAAGCTTTCTTT
TRBV9	TRBD2	TRBJ2-2	NA	CASSVTPGLAGVGTGELFF	TGTGCCAGCAGCGTAACTCCGGGACTAGCGGGAGTCGGCACCGGGGAGCTGTTTTTT
TRBV29-1	TRBD2	TRBJ2-1	NA	CSGARVGGGNEQFF	TGCAGCGGCGCCAGGGTTGGGGGGGGCAATGAGCAGTTCTTC
TRBV7-9	NA	TRBJ2-1	NA	CASSLDSNSNEQFF	TGTGCCAGCAGCTTGGACAGCAATTCCAATGAGCAGTTCTTC
TRBV9	NA	TRBJ2-5	once	CASSVEGVNQETQYF	TGTGCCAGCAGCGTCGAAGGGGTCAACCAAGAGACCCAGTACTTC
TRBV5-5	TRBD1	TRBJ1-2	NA	CASSLITGGAVGYGYTF	TGTGCCAGCAGCTTGATTACAGGGGGCGCGGTCGGGTATGGCTACACCTTC
TRBV5-6	TRBD1	TRBJ1-6	NA	CASSQKGQSSYNSPLHF	TGTGCCAGCAGCCAAAAGGGACAGAGCTCCTATAATTCACCCCTCCACTTT
TRBV30	NA	TRBJ2-5	NA	CACSRGEETQYF	TGTGCCTGCAGTCGCGGGGAAGAGACCCAGTACTTC
TRBV6-1	NA	TRBJ2-5	NA	CASSEGPAATGTQYF	TGTGCCAGCAGTGAAGGCCCAGCCGCTACGGGGACCCAGTACTTC
TRBV4-3	TRBD2	TRBJ2-1	NA	CASSPRGLAQSYNEQFF	TGCGCCAGCAGCCCCCGCGGACTAGCGCAATCCTACAATGAGCAGTTCTTC
TRBV4-1	TRBD1	TRBJ1-1	NA	CASSQGSGTANTEAFF	TGCGCCAGCAGCCAGGGCTCAGGGACAGCCAACACTGAAGCTTTCTTT
TRBV30	NA	TRBJ1-2	NA	CAWSSGNYGYTF	TGTGCCTGGAGTTCAGGGAACTATGGCTACACCTTC
TRBV12-3/TRBV12-4	TRBD1	TRBJ1-2	NA	CASSLTGSGGYTF	TGTGCCAGCAGTTTGACAGGGTCGGGTGGCTACACCTTC
TRBV6-6	TRBD1	TRBJ1-1	NA	CASSLGQGRMTEAFF	TGTGCCAGCAGTTTGGGACAGGGGAGAATGACTGAAGCTTTCTTT
TRBV3-1/TRBV3-2	NA	TRBJ1-1	NA	CASSQDGKTEAFF	TGTGCCAGCAGCCAAGATGGCAAGACTGAAGCTTTCTTT
TRBV20-1	NA	TRBJ2-3	NA	CSASWADTQYF	TGCAGTGCTAGCTGGGCAGATACGCAGTATTTT
TRBV19	NA	TRBJ2-5	NA	CASRRAFQETQYF	TGTGCCAGTAGGAGGGCTTTCCAAGAGACCCAGTACTTC
TRBV5-4	TRBD1	TRBJ2-7	NA	CASSLDQGQGDYEQYF	TGTGCCAGCAGCTTGGACCAAGGACAGGGAGATTACGAGCAGTACTTC
TRBV9	NA	TRBJ1-1	NA	CASSVAVIPTEAFF	TGTGCCAGCAGCGTAGCTGTAATCCCCACTGAAGCTTTCTTT
TRBV6-5	NA	TRBJ2-7	NA	CASSPVGGGDEQYF	TGTGCCAGTAGTCCTGTGGGAGGGGGAGACGAGCAGTACTTC
TRBV5-1	NA	TRBJ2-1	NA	CASSLGAPSYNEQFF	TGCGCCAGCAGCTTAGGGGCTCCTTCCTACAATGAGCAGTTCTTC